This T cell receptor beta chain is drawn from a study of blood T cell repertoires in COVID-19 (TCRdb year 2020). For context, the study as a whole: Collaborator samples came from the United States, Italy and Spain and covered acute and convalescent phases of COVID-19. A freely available public database, intended as a resource for researchers studying the immune response to SARS-CoV-2, is where the repertoires were released. The sample metadata nearly always contained a de-identified subject ID, COVID-19 status, age in years and sex. The samples were drawn from the first 160 participants of the ongoing ImmuneRACE study and from 1,254 subjects provided by 6 global collaborators. Where HLA class I and class II types were available, the types were taken from metadata supplied by the sample provider, not from assay-based typing. The prospective study material was composed of cDNA or gDNA derived from T cells, B-cell-depleted T cells, or PBMCs. Subjects who had been exposed to COVID-19, were actively infected with it, or had recovered from it provided the deeply sampled blood TCRbeta repertoires that made up the dataset. General findings and caveats noted by the study authors: How much clinical and demographic metadata was included differed by source and by participant, and the metadata was provided uncurated.

As concerns this clone: It lacks a known antigen. Base qualities are not recorded, but no much larger clone differs from it by a single base.

The immunoSEQ Assay, a bias-controlled multiplex PCR, was used to amplify TCRbeta CDR3 regions from genomic DNA. The original pipeline was this. Within the assay, amplification of reference gene primers was used to estimate how many nucleated cells each sample contained. Sequence reads were collapsed and filtered to measure the absolute abundance of every unique TCRbeta CDR3 rearrangement. For each sample, productive Simpson clonality was calculated as the square root of Simpson's diversity index over productive rearrangements. TCRdb re-hosts the immuneACCESS table, in-frame sequences only. Its copies lack some clones; in the studies checked, an unresolved V gene accounts for under half of them, and the cause for the rest is not known. V, J and clone size reflect that table, while D and trimming were determined from the DNA. The sample includes around 28,000 clones, with 80% to 90% observed a single time. Jointly, the top ten make up around 26% of the sample.

In Seattle, one collaborating source enrolled patients while the infection was active and tracked those patients longitudinally over the course of disease. Collaborating institutions collected whole blood in K2EDTA tubes following their own protocols. Collaborator samples were shipped for TCRbeta analysis as frozen whole blood, isolated PBMCs, or DNA extracted from either sample type. CDR1 and CDR2 are drawn from the germline V gene (reference sequence): GTSNPN, SVGIG. From cysteine to phenylalanine, the CDR3 is 15 amino acids long. The DNA shown is the 45-base CDR3, in frame from base 1. Trimming removed 5 bases from V and 2 bases from J; the gene matches leave 5 bases unexplained.

Source material: peripheral blood. The chain couples TRBV30 to TRBJ2-1; TRBD2 matches 11 bases in the middle. The TCR comes from a woman of 80 years or more with COVID-19, enrolled during active disease. The bases read TGTGCCTGGTGCGAGACTAGCGGGGCCTACAATGAGCAGTTCTTC. It codes for CAWCETSGAYNEQFF.